This TCR beta chain stems from a study of CD8+CD57+ T cells in acquired aplastic anemia. For the study at large: Across the sorted CD4+ and CD8+ cells, DNA amounts averaged 3.2 ug. Study-wide findings and caveats: Researchers report that around 31 CD8+ CDR3 sequences appeared in both patients and controls. CD8+ Simpson's diversity showed no significant patient-control difference.

CDR3 length equals 14 residues. The V gene's germline CDR1 is KGHSH and CDR2 LQKENI. Trimming removed 3 bases at V and 7 bases at J, with 16 bases between. About this clonotype: What it recognizes is unknown.

All patients picked for sequencing had shown, by flow cytometry, an expansion of CD8+CD57+ cells. Patients had not yet gotten any therapy when their blood was taken for sampling. Genomic DNA served as template for TCR beta VDJ and CDR3 profiling. One entry per CDR3 protein results from TCRdb running MiXCR on the reads. The sample holds about 120,000 distinct CDR3 sequences, roughly 55% seen once. The sequence was collected from a human donor with aplastic anemia. V and J are TRBV18 and TRBJ2-7; tentative D call: TRBD2 (6 bases). The specimen was sorted CD4+, CD8+, or CD8+CD57+ T cells (not recorded which) from PBMCs. CDR3 in amino acids: CASSPGTVKREQYF. CDR3 nucleotides: TGTGCCAGCTCACCTGGGACTGTGAAGAGGGAGCAGTACTTC.